Listed below are T cell receptor beta chains from one sample, sequenced in a study of neurological immune-mediated disorders. TCRdb redid the calling of the 5' RACE reads with MiXCR, one entry per CDR3 protein. Here the sample spans around 60,000 distinct CDR3 sequences, roughly 3.5% being singletons. The specimen was PBMCs. The source of these receptors is a woman aged 55-70 years with multiple sclerosis. Each CDR3 is given with its conserved first and last residue. The D gene is left open where the match is weak. Clone sizes are given selectively: once, few, many, or a class where the clone is expanded.

V,size,J,D,DNA,CDR3
TRBV30,.,TRBJ1-2,.,TGTGCCTGGAGTCGCCAGTCCGGCGGCTACACCTTC,CAWSRQSGGYTF
TRBV5-1,many,TRBJ2-1,.,TGCGCCAGCAGCTTGACTCACTACAATGAGCAGTTCTTC,CASSLTHYNEQFF
TRBV20-1,many,TRBJ2-7,.,TGCAGTGCCTCGACAGGAGGGTACGAGCAGTACTTC,CSASTGGYEQYF
TRBV5-1,many,TRBJ2-2,TRBD2,TGCGCCAGCAGCTTGTCTGGGGCGGGAGACACCGGGGAGCTGTTTTTT,CASSLSGAGDTGELFF
TRBV12-3/TRBV12-4,many,TRBJ1-4,.,TGTGCCAGCACCTACAGAGATGAAAAACTGTTTTTT,CASTYRDEKLFF
TRBV3-1,many,TRBJ2-7,.,TGTGCCAGCAGCCAAGGCAGACCAGCTCTATCCGAGCAGTACTTC,CASSQGRPALSEQYF
TRBV20-1,many,TRBJ2-1,.,TGCAGTGCTGGGGAGGGGGACTACAATGAGCAGTTCTTC,CSAGEGDYNEQFF
TRBV7-8,many,TRBJ1-2,.,TGTGCCAGCAGCTTGAGGGCCGGGGGCGGCGGCTACACCTTC,CASSLRAGGGGYTF
TRBV7-9,.,TRBJ2-2,.,TGTGCCAGCAGCTTTTGGCGTGGAGGGAAGGTTAATAACCACCTCCGTTCGAACACCGGGGAGCTGTTTTTT,CASSFWRGGKVNNHLRSNTGELFF
TRBV5-1,few,TRBJ2-3,.,TGCGCCAGCAGCTTGGACGGGATTTACACAGATACGCAGTATTTT,CASSLDGIYTDTQYF
TRBV20-1,many,TRBJ2-7,TRBD2,TGCAGTGCTAGAGGACTAGCATCGAGACACGAGCAGTACTTC,CSARGLASRHEQYF
TRBV28,many,TRBJ2-7,.,TGTGCCAGCGACACGGGACTTAGGAGCTCCTACGAGCAGTACTTC,CASDTGLRSSYEQYF
TRBV7-2,many,TRBJ1-3,TRBD1,TGTGCCAGCAGCTCTACCGGGACAGGGAAGGCTGGAAACACCATATATTTT,CASSSTGTGKAGNTIYF
TRBV5-5,many,TRBJ1-6,.,TGTGCCAGCAGCTCCTCGGGACTGTATAATTCACCCCTCCACTTT,CASSSSGLYNSPLHF
TRBV29-1,many,TRBJ2-7,TRBD2,TGCAGCGTTGAAGGACTAGCGGGGAATGGGTACGAGCAGTACTTC,CSVEGLAGNGYEQYF
TRBV5-1,many,TRBJ2-7,TRBD2,TGCGCCAGCAGCTCTAGCGGGAGGGCCTACGAGCAGTACTTC,CASSSSGRAYEQYF
TRBV12-3/TRBV12-4,many,TRBJ2-6,.,TGTGCCAGCAGCCTTAAAGGGGGGGCCAACGTCCTGACTTTC,CASSLKGGANVLTF
TRBV28,many,TRBJ1-4,.,TGTGCCAGCGGGACCCATTCGGTTAATGAAAAACTGTTTTTT,CASGTHSVNEKLFF
TRBV4-1,many,TRBJ2-1,TRBD2,TGCGCCAGCAGCCAAGGTCCTAGCGGGGGCCTTAACAATGAGCAGTTCTTC,CASSQGPSGGLNNEQFF
TRBV2,many,TRBJ1-2,TRBD1,TGTGCCAGCAGGGCCGGACAGGGGTACTATGGCTACACCTTC,CASRAGQGYYGYTF
TRBV5-1,many,TRBJ1-4,.,TGCGCCAGCAGCTCCGAGATCGGAAAACTGTTTTTT,CASSSEIGKLFF
TRBV6-5,many,TRBJ1-5,.,TGTGCCAGCAGCCCCGGGACACGGAATCAGCCCCAGCATTTT,CASSPGTRNQPQHF
TRBV28,many,TRBJ1-5,TRBD1,TGTGCCAGCAGTCCGACAGGGTACTTAACTTCCAGCGATCAGCCCCAGCATTTT,CASSPTGYLTSSDQPQHF
TRBV29-1,many,TRBJ2-1,TRBD2,TGCAGCGTTGGTAGGACTAGCGGTTACAATGAGCAGTTCTTC,CSVGRTSGYNEQFF
TRBV2,many,TRBJ2-2,TRBD2,TGTGCCAGCAGTGAAGCGCGAAGACTAGCGGGAGGGGGGAACACCGGGGAGCTGTTTTTT,CASSEARRLAGGGNTGELFF